Included here is one TCR beta chain sequence, with context. This entry is derived from a study of blood T cell repertoires in COVID-19. Germline V CDR1 and CDR2: SGHRS, YFSETQ. The ends were cut back, 0 bases at V and 7 bases at J, with 17 bases in the middle. The CDR3 has 16 residues. Data came from immunoSEQ multiplex PCR; TCRdb stores just in-frame clones and leaves some out. Here the sample spans about 220,000 clones, around 80% being singletons. The genes are TRBV5-1 and TRBJ2-1; possibly TRBD2 for D (7 bases). Sequenced sample: peripheral blood. The source of this sequence is a man in his forties who had recovered from COVID-19. The CDR3 DNA is TGCGCCAGCAGCTTGGGCGGGGGCGGCTCTACGAATGAGCAGTTCTTC. Translating gives CASSLGGGGSTNEQFF.